The following is a T cell receptor (beta chain) sequence with its context. This clone was seen a few times. What this receptor recognizes is not known. There are no base qualities to consult, and no much larger clone falls within one base. Other nucleotide sequences in the sample specify the same CDR3. This entry belongs to a study of blood T cell repertoires in COVID-19 (dated by TCRdb to about 2020). General notes on the study: Samples covering the acute and convalescent phases of COVID-19 were provided by collaborators in the United States, Italy and Spain. The prospective study material was composed of cDNA or gDNA derived from T cells, B-cell-depleted T cells, or PBMCs. Subjects who had been exposed to COVID-19, were actively infected with it, or had recovered from it provided the deeply sampled blood TCRbeta repertoires that made up the dataset. The repertoires were made available in a free public database intended to serve as a resource for research on the immune response to SARS-CoV-2. Samples were obtained from the ongoing ImmuneRACE study (first 160 participants) and from 1,254 subjects provided by 6 global collaborators. Sample metadata almost always included a de-identified subject ID, COVID-19 status, age in years and sex. Where HLA class I and class II types were available, the types were taken from metadata supplied by the sample provider, not from assay-based typing. Results the study describes overall, beyond this receptor: Clinical and demographic metadata were provided uncurated, with the amount varying by source and participant.

The immunoSEQ Assay, a bias-controlled multiplex PCR, was used to amplify TCRbeta CDR3 regions from genomic DNA. As for how the authors treated the data: Within the assay, amplification of reference gene primers was used to estimate how many nucleated cells each sample contained. Sequence reads were collapsed and filtered to measure the absolute abundance of every unique TCRbeta CDR3 rearrangement. Productive Simpson clonality was computed per sample as the square root of Simpson's diversity index over productive rearrangements. As stored in TCRdb, this immuneACCESS dataset retains in-frame rearrangements with V and J assigned. A fraction of the clones does not appear; measured against another copy, unresolved V genes explain less than half of the discrepancy, and the remainder lacks a known reason. D and trimming come from the DNA, and the V and J calls and clone size come from that table. Recorded for this sample are 230,000 or so clones; 75% to 90% of them occurred a single time. The top ten hold roughly 4.9% of the sample.

The collaborating institutions used their own protocols to collect whole blood in K2EDTA tubes. For TCRbeta analysis, collaborators shipped samples in one of three forms: frozen whole blood, isolated PBMCs, or DNA extracted from either of those sample types. CDR1 and CDR2, per the germline V gene, are SQVTM and ANQGSEA. The CDR3 has 12 amino acids, counting the end cysteine and phenylalanine. The CDR3 DNA has 36 bases and is translated from base 1. Cut back by 5 bases and 1 base, the V and J ends lie 5 bases apart. The TCR comes from a human donor in a cohort sampled during active COVID-19. The sample taken for sequencing was peripheral blood. Recombination joined TRBV29-1 with TRBJ1-4; matching of 5 bases hints at TRBD1 as the D gene. The encoded CDR3 is CSVTGTNEKLFF. In nucleotides, the sequence is TGCAGCGTTACAGGAACTAATGAAAAACTGTTTTTT.